What follows are 26 T cell receptor beta chains derived from one specimen sequenced in a study of cytomegalovirus exposure and HLA in healthy donors. TCRdb keeps only in-frame clones here, not all; method: immunoSEQ multiplex PCR. The table lists tens of thousands of clones, 94% of them singletons. Specimen: PBMCs. These receptors all stem from a young woman in good health and CMV-seronegative.

The V and J genes are TRBV28 and TRBJ2-2; D gene ambiguous. The CDR3 loop spans 13 amino acids. The germline CDR1 and CDR2 sequences are MDHEN and SYDVKM. V lost 8 bases and J 2 bases, leaving 9 bases between the germline ends. CDR3 in DNA: TGTGCCAGCGAATACAGTAACACCGGGGAGCTGTTTTTT. Encoded protein: CASEYSNTGELFF.

The rearrangement joins TRBV25-1 to TRBJ1-1; 8 positions agree with TRBD1. The CDR3 spans 15 residues. CDR1 and CDR2 (germline): MGHDK, SYGVNS. V trimming: 6 bases; J trimming: 2 bases; junction bases outside the gene matches: 8. The chain's CDR3 is CASRRDRWGNTEAFF. For the CDR3, the DNA is TGTGCCAGCAGGAGGGACAGGTGGGGCAACACTGAAGCTTTCTTT.

The V and J genes are TRBV9 and TRBJ2-1, with TRBD1 matching over 7 bases. The CDR3 consists of 17 residues. V trimming: 2 bases; J trimming: 3 bases; junction bases outside the gene matches: 11. Per germline, CDR1 SGDLS and CDR2 YYNGEE. CDR3: CASSVNRDRRLYNEQFF. CDR3 bases: TGTGCCAGCAGCGTTAACCGGGACAGAAGGCTCTACAATGAGCAGTTCTTC. Together with reference TRBV9 and TRBJ2-1, the CDR3 gives the full variable domain: DSGVTQTPKHLITATGQRVTLRCSPRSGDLSVYWYQQSLDQGLQFLIQYYNGEERAKGNILERFSAQQFPDLHSELNLSSLELGDSALYFCASSVNRDRRLYNEQFFGPGTRLTVL.

The V and J genes are TRBV13 and TRBJ2-1; 11 nucleotides align to TRBD2. After removal of 9 bases from V and 9 bases from J, the junction contained 10 bases not matched to a gene. The CDR3 loop spans 14 amino acids. CDR1 and CDR2 from the germline V gene are PRHDT and FYEKMQ (reference sequence). CDR3: CASIAGGSNGEQFF. The DNA of the CDR3 is TGTGCCAGTATAGCGGGGGGGTCGAATGGTGAGCAGTTCTTC.

The chain combines TRBV30 with TRBJ2-7, with 9 bases fitting TRBD2. This CDR3 spans 14 amino acids. The germline CDR1 and CDR2 sequences are GTSNPN and SVGIG (reference sequence). V shed 3 bases and J 4 bases; nucleotides not matched to a gene: 7. Written as DNA, the CDR3 is TGTGCCTGGAGGCCAGCGGGGGGCCGGTACGAGCAGTACTTC. Translated, it gives CAWRPAGGRYEQYF.

This clone is a singleton in its sample. Other DNA sequences of this sample code for an identical CDR3. V usage is TRBV15 and J usage is TRBJ1-1; D possibly corresponds to TRBD1 (5 bases). The CDR3 length is 14 residues. Germline V gene sequence: CDR1 LNHNV, CDR2 YYDKDF (reference sequence). V lost 5 bases to trimming and J lost 1 base, with 11 bases between them. In DNA, the CDR3 is TGTGCCACCAGCCGAGGACACCCGAACACTGAAGCTTTCTTT. Translated: CATSRGHPNTEAFF.

The chain links TRBV27 to TRBJ2-3; D gene unclear. Germline values: CDR1 MNHEY, CDR2 SMNVEV (reference sequence). With 4 bases removed from V and 4 bases from J, the gap between germline ends came to 3 bases. This CDR3 has 11 amino acids. CDR3 DNA: TGTGCCAGCAGTTCTTCAGATACGCAGTATTTT. It codes for CASSSSDTQYF.

The rearrangement links TRBV4-3 to TRBJ1-6, with D perhaps TRBD1 (5 bases). V was clipped by 0 bases and J by 7 bases, with 10 bases between them. Germline-derived CDR1 and CDR2 are LGHNA and YSLEER. The CDR3 spans 15 residues. This chain's CDR3 is CASSQDAGRNSPLHF. CDR3 in DNA: TGCGCCAGCAGCCAAGATGCAGGGAGGAATTCACCCCTCCACTTT.

The genes are TRBV7-2 and TRBJ1-2; TRBD1 might be the D (5 bases). The CDR3 runs to 15 residues. V was cut by 4 bases and J by 8 bases, with 20 bases left in between. Germline CDR1 reads SGHTA; CDR2 reads FQGNSA. CDR3 nucleotides: TGTGCCAGCAGCTCAGGAGGGGACTGGGTTGGAGGCTACACCTTC. Translated, it gives CASSSGGDWVGGYTF.

The rearrangement links TRBV7-2 to TRBJ2-3; D call uncertain. V lost 5 bases, J lost 3 bases, and 9 bases lay in between. CDR3 length: 13 residues. Germline V gene lookup returns CDR1 SGHTA and CDR2 FQGNSA. The CDR3 DNA follows: TGTGCCAGCAGCCGCACCGGGACAGATACGCAGTATTTT. Translation: CASSRTGTDTQYF.

The rearrangement links TRBV30 to TRBJ2-2; tentatively, D is TRBD1 (5 bases). The CDR3 length is 12 residues. V was shortened by 5 bases and J by 6 bases, with 10 bases between the two germline ends. CDR1 and CDR2 (germline): GTSNPN, SVGIG (reference sequence). CDR3 in amino acids: CAWLREPGELFF. In nucleotides, the CDR3 is TGTGCCTGGCTCAGGGAACCCGGGGAGCTGTTTTTT.

The chain carries TRBV6-5 and TRBJ1-2; possible D gene TRBD1, 5 bases. V lost 0 bases and J lost 6, with 11 bases in between. Germline CDR1 is MNHEY and CDR2 is SVGAGI. This CDR3 region has 14 residues. The CDR3 DNA sequence: TGTGCCAGCAGTTACTCGGGCAGGGAGGATGGCTACACCTTC. Protein: CASSYSGREDGYTF.

The rearrangement joins TRBV9 to TRBJ2-3; D uncertain. V lost 3 bases and J 9 bases, leaving 17 bases between the germline ends. Germline V gene data show CDR1 as SGDLS and CDR2 as YYNGEE. This CDR3 is built from 14 residues. CDR3 in DNA: TGTGCCAGCAGCGCCCCGGGTCTCCAAGAGACGCAGTATTTT. Protein sequence: CASSAPGLQETQYF. Variable domain in full (rest from reference TRBV9 and TRBJ2-3): DSGVTQTPKHLITATGQRVTLRCSPRSGDLSVYWYQQSLDQGLQFLIQYYNGEERAKGNILERFSAQQFPDLHSELNLSSLELGDSALYFCASSAPGLQETQYFGPGTRLTVL.

V gene TRBV19 combines with J gene TRBJ1-5, with unresolved D. This CDR3 spans 14 amino acids. Germline V gene lookup returns CDR1 LNHDA and CDR2 SQIVND (reference sequence). Deletions cut 9 bases from V and 8 bases from J, with 20 bases between. The CDR3 nucleotides are TGTGCCAGCAGGCCCCGAGGGATCTCGGAGCCCCAGCATTTT. It encodes CASRPRGISEPQHF.

This chain connects TRBV19 to TRBJ1-5, with D possibly TRBD1 on 6 matching bases. The CDR3 is made up of 16 amino acids. V was trimmed by 7 bases and J by 2 bases, leaving 18 bases between them. Per germline, CDR1 LNHDA and CDR2 SQIVND (reference sequence). The CDR3 bases are TGTGCCAGTACCGGGTGGGGGCTCGGGGGCAATCAGCCCCAGCATTTT. As protein: CASTGWGLGGNQPQHF.

The gene calls are TRBV18 and TRBJ2-1; 7 nucleotides line up with TRBD1. V shed 3 bases and J 8 bases; nucleotides not matched to a gene: 10. There are 15 residues in the CDR3. Germline-derived CDR1 and CDR2 are KGHSH and LQKENI. The CDR3 nucleotides are TGTGCCAGCTCACCGGCGACAGGGCTTTTTGATGAGCAGTTCTTC. Amino acids: CASSPATGLFDEQFF. Filled out from reference TRBV18 and TRBJ2-1, the complete variable domain reads NAGVMQNPRHLVRRRGQEARLRCSPMKGHSHVYWYRQLPEEGLKFMVYLQKENIIDESGMPKERFSAEFPKEGPSILRIQQVVRGDSAAYFCASSPATGLFDEQFFGPGTRLTVL.

The J gene is TRBJ2-7, the V gene TRBV2; a weak D match, TRBD1 (5 bases). The V gene's germline CDR1 is SNHLY and CDR2 FYNNEI. The length of the CDR3 is 15 residues. V was cut by 8 bases and J by 0 bases, with 17 bases left in between. This CDR3 reads CASASDQGYSYEQYF. The DNA of the CDR3 is TGTGCCAGCGCATCAGACCAGGGCTACTCCTACGAGCAGTACTTC.

As concerns this clone: One end of the junction does not line up with germline, which may come from a read error. J is TRBJ2-3 and V is TRBV4-1; D may be TRBD1 (6 bases). Germline V gene lookup returns CDR1 MGHRA and CDR2 YSYEKL. The CDR3 consists of 16 residues. CDR3 in DNA: TGCGCCAGCAGCCCCACAGGGACGAGAGGCACAAATACGCAGTATTTT. Translated, it gives CASSPTGTRGTNTQYF.

This chain uses TRBV5-8 with TRBJ2-1; 7 nucleotides agree with TRBD1. This CDR3 is 14 amino acids long. V was clipped by 1 base and J by 9 bases; unmatched bases: 7. Germline CDR1 SGHTS, CDR2 YDEGEE. CDR3 amino acids: CASSLFYRGFEQFF. The CDR3 DNA follows: TGTGCCAGCAGCTTGTTTTACAGGGGCTTTGAGCAGTTCTTC.

CDR3 in amino acids: CASSRDRGSETQYF. DNA for the CDR3: TGTGCCAGCAGTAGGGACAGGGGTAGTGAGACCCAGTACTTC. The chain combines TRBV9 with TRBJ2-5, with 10 bases that match TRBD1. From germline, CDR1 is SGDLS and CDR2 YYNGEE. This CDR3 contains 14 residues. J was trimmed by 5 bases and V by 5 bases; bases with no gene match: 6. Combining the CDR3 with reference TRBV9 and TRBJ2-5 gives the whole variable domain DSGVTQTPKHLITATGQRVTLRCSPRSGDLSVYWYQQSLDQGLQFLIQYYNGEERAKGNILERFSAQQFPDLHSELNLSSLELGDSALYFCASSRDRGSETQYFGPGTRLLVL.

A single count supports this clone. An end of the junction differs from the germline gene, which may be a read error. The V call is TRBV19, the J call TRBJ1-1, with D tentatively TRBD1 (5 bases). The CDR3 length is 12 residues. Germline V gene sequence: CDR1 LNHDA, CDR2 SQIVND (reference sequence). The chain's CDR3 is CVTRQGRTEAFF. CDR3 sequence (DNA): TGCGTTACTCGGCAGGGTCGGACTGAAGCTTTCTTT.

The chain employs TRBV18 and TRBJ1-2; D is uncertain. Germline CDR1 is KGHSH and CDR2 is LQKENI. Trimming cost V 3 bases and J 8 bases, with 16 bases left between them. CDR3 length: 14 amino acids. DNA of the CDR3: TGTGCCAGCTCACCGGACTTATTTGGGGTGGGCTACACCTTC. Translation gives CASSPDLFGVGYTF.

This clone is a singleton in its sample. The V and J genes are TRBV7-9 and TRBJ2-1, with 7 bases matching TRBD1. CDR3 length equals 16 residues. Looked up from germline, CDR1 is SEHNR and CDR2 is FQNEAQ (reference sequence). The junction had 10 bases not matched to a gene; V was cut back by 1 base and J by 7 bases. The CDR3 DNA sequence: TGTGCCAGCAGCTTAGGCGACAGGGAGTTAAGGAATGAGCAGTTCTTC. Translating gives CASSLGDRELRNEQFF. The variable domain in full, with the rest retrieved from reference TRBV7-9 and TRBJ2-1, is DTGVSQNPRHKITKRGQNVTFRCDPISEHNRLYWYRQTLGQGPEFLTYFQNEAQLEKSRLLSDRFSAERPKGSFSTLEIQRTEQGDSAMYLCASSLGDRELRNEQFFGPGTRLTVL.

This chain links TRBV28 with TRBJ2-3; 10 bases map to TRBD1. The CDR3 is made up of 16 amino acids. Germline V gene data show CDR1 as MDHEN and CDR2 as SYDVKM. Trimming cost V 3 bases and J 3 bases; bases outside gene matches: 6. The CDR3 protein is CASSFPGTGDTDTQYF. The CDR3 nucleotides are TGTGCCAGCAGTTTCCCGGGGACAGGGGATACAGATACGCAGTATTTT.

The rearrangement uses TRBV6-5 and TRBJ1-2; D is perhaps TRBD1 (6 bases). V lost 2 bases and J lost 4, with 14 bases in between. Germline assignment: CDR1 MNHEY and CDR2 SVGAGI. The CDR3 is 15 residues long. The CDR3 DNA reads TGTGCCAGCAGTTACCTGGCCGGGACATTCTATGGCTACACCTTC. This codes for CASSYLAGTFYGYTF.

The chain has TRBV30 and TRBJ2-7; 13 positions match TRBD2. This CDR3 has 17 residues. The J segment lost 3 bases and the V segment lost 1 base, leaving 9 bases of the junction unmatched. CDR1 is GTSNPN and CDR2 is SVGIG in the germline V gene (reference sequence). This CDR3 is CAWSGLAGGPGGYEQYF. CDR3 in DNA: TGTGCCTGGAGTGGACTAGCGGGGGGACCAGGTGGCTACGAGCAGTACTTC.